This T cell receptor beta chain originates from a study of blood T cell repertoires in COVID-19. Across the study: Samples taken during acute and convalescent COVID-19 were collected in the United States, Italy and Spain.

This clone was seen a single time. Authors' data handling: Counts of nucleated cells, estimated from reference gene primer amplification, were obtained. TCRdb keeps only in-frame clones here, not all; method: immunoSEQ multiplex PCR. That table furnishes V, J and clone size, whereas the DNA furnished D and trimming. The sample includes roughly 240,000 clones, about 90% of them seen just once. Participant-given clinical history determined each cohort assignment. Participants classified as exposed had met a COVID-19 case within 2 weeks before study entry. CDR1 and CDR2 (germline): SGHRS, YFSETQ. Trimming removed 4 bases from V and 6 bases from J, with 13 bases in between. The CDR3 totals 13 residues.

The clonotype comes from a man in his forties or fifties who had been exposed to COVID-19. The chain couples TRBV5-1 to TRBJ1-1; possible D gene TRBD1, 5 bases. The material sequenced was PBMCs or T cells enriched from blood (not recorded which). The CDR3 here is CASSNAQGAEAFF. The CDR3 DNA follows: TGCGCCAGCAGCAACGCCCAGGGCGCTGAAGCTTTCTTT.